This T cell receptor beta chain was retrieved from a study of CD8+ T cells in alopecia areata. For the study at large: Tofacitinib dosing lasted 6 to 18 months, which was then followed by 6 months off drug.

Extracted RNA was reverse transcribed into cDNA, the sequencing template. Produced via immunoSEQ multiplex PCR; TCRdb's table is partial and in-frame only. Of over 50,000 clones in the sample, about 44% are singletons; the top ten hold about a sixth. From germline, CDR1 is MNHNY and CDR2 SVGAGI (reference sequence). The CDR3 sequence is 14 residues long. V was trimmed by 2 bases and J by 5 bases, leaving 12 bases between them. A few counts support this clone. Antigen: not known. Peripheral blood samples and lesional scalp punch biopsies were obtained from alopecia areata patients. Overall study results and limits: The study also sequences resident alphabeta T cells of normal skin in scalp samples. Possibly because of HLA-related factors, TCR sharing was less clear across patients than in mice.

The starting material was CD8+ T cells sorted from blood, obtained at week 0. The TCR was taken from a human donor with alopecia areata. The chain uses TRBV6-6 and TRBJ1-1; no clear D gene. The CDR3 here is CASSYGEGGTEAFF. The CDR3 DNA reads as TGTGCCAGCAGTTACGGGGAAGGAGGGACTGAAGCTTTCTTT.